Only one count was recorded for the clone carrying this TCR beta chain. This entry is derived from a study of shared clonotypes between healthy human individuals. The CDR3 contains 17 residues. The J segment lost 0 bases and the V segment lost 4 bases, leaving 11 bases of the junction unmatched. Germline loops: CDR1 SEHNR, CDR2 FQNEAQ (reference sequence). Clones were read by immunoSEQ multiplex PCR, and TCRdb kept only the in-frame ones, dropping some. Of about 530,000 clones listed, around 96% are singletons. The TCR sequence derives from a woman aged 25 to 39 in good health. The rearrangement links TRBV7-9 to TRBJ1-1, with 7 bases aligning to TRBD1. Material for sequencing was naive CD4+ T cells sorted from blood. Subset meaning: CD45RA+ positively selected. CDR3 loop: CASSSRSRGGMNTEAFF. CDR3 DNA: TGTGCCAGCAGCTCCCGCTCCAGGGGGGGTATGAACACTGAAGCTTTCTTT.